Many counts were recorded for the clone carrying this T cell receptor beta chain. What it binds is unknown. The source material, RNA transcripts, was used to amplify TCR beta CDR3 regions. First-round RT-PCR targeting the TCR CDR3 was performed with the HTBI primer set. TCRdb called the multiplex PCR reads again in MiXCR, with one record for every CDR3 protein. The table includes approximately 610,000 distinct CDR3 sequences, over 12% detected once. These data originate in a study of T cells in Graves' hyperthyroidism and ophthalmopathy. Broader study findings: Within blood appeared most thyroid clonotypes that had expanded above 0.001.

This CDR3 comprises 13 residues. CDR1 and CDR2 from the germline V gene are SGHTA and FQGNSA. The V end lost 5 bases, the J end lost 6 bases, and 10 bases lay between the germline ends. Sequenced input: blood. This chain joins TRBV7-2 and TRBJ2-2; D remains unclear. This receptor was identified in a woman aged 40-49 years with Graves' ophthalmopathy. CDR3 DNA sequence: TGTGCCAGCAGCATAAAACGATCCGGGGAGCTGTTTTTT. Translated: CASSIKRSGELFF.